The entry below describes one TCR beta chain. Antigen specificity is unknown. Using its own MiXCR run on the 5' RACE reads, TCRdb lists one record per CDR3 protein. The sample holds some 160,000 distinct CDR3 sequences, 25% to 40% seen once. This entry comes from a study of T-cell memory formation after mild COVID-19. As for the study in general: Largely, the TCR clusters proved donor specific. Overall study results and limits: CD4+ clones that contracted lay mainly in CM and EM; CD8+ ones lay in EMRA. Some clones that responded turned up in pre-infection memory, which suggests that cross-reactive memory joined in.

Sequenced: PBMCs or a T cell subset sorted from them (not recorded which). The sequence was collected from an adult woman who had mild COVID-19 (a few samples of this study predate the infection). Cell type and time point are not known.

The CDR3 region has the DNA TGTGCCAGCAGCCGGACTAGCGGGTCCTACAATGAGCAGTTCTTC. This codes for CASSRTSGSYNEQFF. This chain links TRBV14 with TRBJ2-1; 11 bases line up with TRBD2. Germline lookup yields CDR1 SGHDN and CDR2 FVKESK. V lost 4 bases, J lost 1 base, and 0 bases stayed unmatched. The CDR3 runs to 15 residues.